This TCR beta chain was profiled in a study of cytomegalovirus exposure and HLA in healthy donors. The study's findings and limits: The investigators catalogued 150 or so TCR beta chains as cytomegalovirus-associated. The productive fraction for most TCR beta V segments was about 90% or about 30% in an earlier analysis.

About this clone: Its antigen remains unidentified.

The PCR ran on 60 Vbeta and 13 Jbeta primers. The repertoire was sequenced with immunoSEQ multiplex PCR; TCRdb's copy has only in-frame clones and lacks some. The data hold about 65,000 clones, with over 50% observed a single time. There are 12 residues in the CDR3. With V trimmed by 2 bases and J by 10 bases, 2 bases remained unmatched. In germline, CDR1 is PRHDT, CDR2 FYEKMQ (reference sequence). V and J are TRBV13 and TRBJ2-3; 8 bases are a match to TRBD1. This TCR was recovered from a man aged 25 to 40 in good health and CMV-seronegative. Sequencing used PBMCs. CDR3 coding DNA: TGTGCCAGCAGCTTACCGACAGGGGCGCAGTATTTT. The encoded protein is CASSLPTGAQYF.